The 11 T cell receptor beta chains listed next were all sequenced from one sample in a study of blood T cell repertoires in COVID-19 (dated by TCRdb to about 2020). The library was generated by the immunoSEQ multiplex PCR assay. TCRdb mirrors the immuneACCESS table, restricted to in-frame sequences. Some clones are absent from its copies; in checked studies, under half trace to an unresolved V gene, and the reason for the others is unknown. This sample gives about 120,000 clones in total; around 87% of them show up just once. The ten largest clonotypes hold almost 30% of the sample. Material: peripheral blood. The receptors originated from a woman aged 70-85 years with acute or convalescent COVID-19.

The table lists this clone with a few counts. V is TRBV7-2 and J is TRBJ2-7; TRBD1 matches at 9 bases. V dropped 5 bases and J dropped 3; count of bases not matched to a gene: 2. Germline V CDR1 and CDR2: SGHTA, FQGNSA. The CDR3 runs 13 residues. The CDR3 loop is CASSRDRDYEQYF. DNA for the CDR3: TGTGCCAGCAGCCGGGACAGGGACTACGAGCAGTACTTC.

This sequence joins TRBV9 and TRBJ2-7; D gene unclear. V shed 0 bases and J shed 0 bases, with 10 bases lying between them. This CDR3 spans 15 amino acids. Germline CDR1 SGDLS, CDR2 YYNGEE. CDR3 amino acids: CASSVGHSSSYEQYF. In nucleotides, the CDR3 is TGTGCCAGCAGCGTAGGGCACAGTAGCTCCTACGAGCAGTACTTC.

The table lists this clone with a count of one. This chain links TRBV6-6 with TRBJ1-3; 8 nucleotides agree with TRBD1. CDR1 is MNHNY and CDR2 is SVGAGI in the germline V gene (reference sequence). The V gene end was trimmed by 5 bases and the J gene end by 2 bases; junction bases not matched to a gene: 11. CDR3 length: 17 residues. CDR3 in amino acids: CASSPLPTGVAGNTIYF. The DNA for the CDR3 is TGTGCCAGCAGTCCACTCCCGACAGGGGTGGCTGGAAACACCATATATTTT.

The chain uses TRBV6-5 and TRBJ1-1, with 8 bases lining up with TRBD1. The CDR3 totals 14 residues. The germline V gene has CDR1 MNHEY and CDR2 SVGAGI. J gave up 4 bases and V 4 bases, and 5 bases lay outside the gene matches. The CDR3 region has the DNA TGTGCCAGCAGTTCCCAGGGGGCGAGCACTGAAGCTTTCTTT. It encodes CASSSQGASTEAFF.

The chain uses TRBV7-2 and TRBJ2-2; 7 nucleotides match TRBD2. The V gene's germline CDR1 is SGHTA and CDR2 FQGNSA. V shed 5 bases and J 0 bases; nucleotides not matched to a gene: 6. The CDR3 extends over 16 amino acids. CDR3 nucleotide sequence: TGTGCCAGCAGCCCCCCCCGGGGGGCGAACACCGGGGAGCTGTTTTTT. It encodes CASSPPRGANTGELFF.

The rearrangement joins TRBV28 to TRBJ2-7, with TRBD1 matching over 7 bases. V trimming: 6 bases; J trimming: 0 bases; junction bases outside the gene matches: 5. CDR3 length: 14 amino acids. Germline assignment: CDR1 MDHEN and CDR2 SYDVKM. The CDR3 protein is CASRATGSSYEQYF. The CDR3 coding sequence is TGTGCCAGCAGGGCGACAGGGAGCTCCTACGAGCAGTACTTC.

V gene TRBV5-1 combines with J gene TRBJ1-3, with D perhaps matching TRBD1 (5 bases). Germline V gives CDR1 SGHRS, CDR2 YFSETQ. V lost 0 bases and J lost 4, with 11 bases in between. The CDR3 has 15 residues. The CDR3 bases are TGCGCCAGCAGCTTGGATGGAGGGGAAGGAAACACCATATATTTT. Translated: CASSLDGGEGNTIYF.

The J gene is TRBJ2-3, the V gene TRBV15, with TRBD2 identical over 14 bases. Per germline, CDR1 LNHNV and CDR2 YYDKDF (reference sequence). J was trimmed by 2 bases and V by 4 bases; bases with no gene match: 5. The CDR3 length is 17 residues. The CDR3 reads CATSTGTSGGYTDTQYF. As DNA, the CDR3 is TGTGCCACCAGCACGGGGACTAGCGGGGGTTACACAGATACGCAGTATTTT.

The chain joins TRBV29-1 to TRBJ2-3, with 11 bases fitting TRBD2. CDR3 length equals 13 residues. J lost 8 bases, V lost 8 bases, and 9 bases had no gene match. The germline V gene has CDR1 SQVTM and CDR2 ANQGSEA. The CDR3 DNA follows: TGCAGCTCAAGGACTAGCGGGTCGGGTACGCAGTATTTT. Its translation: CSSRTSGSGTQYF.

The chain joins TRBV29-1 to TRBJ2-4; 8 nucleotides match TRBD1. Losses at the gene ends were 1 base for V and 3 bases for J; bases not matched to a gene: 14. The germline CDR1 and CDR2 sequences are SQVTM and ANQGSEA. CDR3 length: 18 residues. CDR3 DNA sequence: TGCAGCGTTGAAGCCCCCCGACAGGGGAGGATTGGCAAAAACATTCAGTACTTC. Its protein is CSVEAPRQGRIGKNIQYF.

The chain links TRBV13 to TRBJ1-2; 7 nucleotides agree with TRBD1. With 5 bases clipped from V and 7 bases from J, the junction kept 10 bases outside the gene matches. This CDR3 is built from 14 residues. CDR1 and CDR2 (germline): PRHDT, FYEKMQ (reference sequence). CDR3 residues: CASSARQGNGGYTF. CDR3 DNA: TGTGCCAGCAGCGCCAGACAGGGTAATGGTGGCTACACCTTC.